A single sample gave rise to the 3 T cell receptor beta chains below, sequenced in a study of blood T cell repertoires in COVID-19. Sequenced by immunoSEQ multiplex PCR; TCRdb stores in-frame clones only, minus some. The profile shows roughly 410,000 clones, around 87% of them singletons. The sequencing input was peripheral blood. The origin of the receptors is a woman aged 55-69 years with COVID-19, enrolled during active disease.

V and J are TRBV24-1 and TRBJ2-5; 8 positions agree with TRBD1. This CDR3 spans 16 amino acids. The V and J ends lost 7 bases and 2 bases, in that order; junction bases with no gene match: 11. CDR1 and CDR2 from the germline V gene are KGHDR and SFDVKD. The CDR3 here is CATSGQGLNRQETQYF. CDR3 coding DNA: TGTGCCACCAGCGGACAGGGACTGAATAGACAAGAGACCCAGTACTTC.

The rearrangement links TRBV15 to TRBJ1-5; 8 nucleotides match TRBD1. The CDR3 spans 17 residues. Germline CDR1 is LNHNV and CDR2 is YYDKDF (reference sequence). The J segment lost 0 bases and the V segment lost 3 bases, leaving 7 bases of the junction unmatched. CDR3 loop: CATSRGDRGASNQPQHF. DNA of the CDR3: TGTGCCACCAGCAGGGGAGACAGGGGCGCTAGCAATCAGCCCCAGCATTTT.

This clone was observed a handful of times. CDR3 nucleotides: TGCGCCAGCAGCCCCACTGGGGGCGCGAAGGGCTACACCTTC. Residues: CASSPTGGAKGYTF. The rearrangement uses TRBV10-2 and TRBJ1-2; tentative D call: TRBD1 (6 bases). Trimming left V 6 bases short and J 8 bases short, with 19 bases between. This CDR3 is 14 amino acids long. CDR1 is WSHSY, CDR2 SAAADI, per germline.